This is a list of T cell receptor beta chains from one sample in a study of T cell repertoires in cytomegalovirus infection. TCRdb called the reads again in MiXCR, with one record for every CDR3 protein. The sample has under 200,000 distinct CDR3 sequences; roughly 28% are singletons. Sequencing was done on a sample of PBMCs. These receptors were obtained from a human donor in good health (CMV status not recorded). Some clones in this sample may be carry-over from other donors' samples. Both conserved end residues are part of each CDR3. A D gene is named only where the DNA matches it firmly. A row's size may be missing; if present it is once, few, many or a size class.

j_call clone_size d_call cdr3_length v_call cdr3_aa cdr3_nt
TRBJ2-1 . TRBD1 14 TRBV12-3/TRBV12-4 CASSIGTGDDEQFF TGTGCCAGCAGCATAGGGACAGGGGACGATGAGCAGTTCTTC
TRBJ2-3 . . 14 TRBV6-2/TRBV6-3 CASSWDGSTDTQYF TGTGCCAGCAGTTGGGACGGCAGCACAGATACGCAGTATTTT
TRBJ1-6 . . 15 TRBV7-3 CASSRNTGKNSPLHF TGTGCCAGCAGCCGTAATACAGGGAAGAATTCACCCCTCCACTTT
TRBJ2-7 . . 13 TRBV2 CASSEGGTYEQYF TGTGCCAGCAGTGAAGGGGGGACCTACGAGCAGTACTTC
TRBJ2-7 few . 15 TRBV12-3/TRBV12-4 CASTFSGGGLYEQYF TGTGCCAGCACCTTCAGCGGAGGGGGCCTTTACGAGCAGTACTTC
TRBJ2-3 once TRBD2 16 TRBV10-3 CAISEIGGAATDTQYF TGTGCCATCAGTGAAATCGGGGGGGCTGCGACAGATACGCAGTATTTT
TRBJ2-5 . . 13 TRBV5-5 CASSLGAWETQYF TGTGCCAGCAGCTTGGGGGCCTGGGAGACCCAGTACTTC
TRBJ1-1 few TRBD1 14 TRBV19 CASNSGRGQGEAFF TGTGCCAGTAACTCTGGCAGGGGGCAGGGTGAAGCTTTCTTT
TRBJ1-2 . . 14 TRBV12-3/TRBV12-4 CASSTERQIYGYTF TGTGCCAGCAGTACCGAGCGACAGATCTATGGCTACACCTTC
TRBJ2-1 many TRBD2 14 TRBV7-8 CASSVTSGGNEQFF TGTGCCAGCAGCGTGACTAGCGGGGGGAATGAGCAGTTCTTC
TRBJ1-1 . . 15 TRBV6-1 CASSYPGNMNTEAFF TGTGCCAGCAGTTATCCGGGGAACATGAACACTGAAGCTTTCTTT